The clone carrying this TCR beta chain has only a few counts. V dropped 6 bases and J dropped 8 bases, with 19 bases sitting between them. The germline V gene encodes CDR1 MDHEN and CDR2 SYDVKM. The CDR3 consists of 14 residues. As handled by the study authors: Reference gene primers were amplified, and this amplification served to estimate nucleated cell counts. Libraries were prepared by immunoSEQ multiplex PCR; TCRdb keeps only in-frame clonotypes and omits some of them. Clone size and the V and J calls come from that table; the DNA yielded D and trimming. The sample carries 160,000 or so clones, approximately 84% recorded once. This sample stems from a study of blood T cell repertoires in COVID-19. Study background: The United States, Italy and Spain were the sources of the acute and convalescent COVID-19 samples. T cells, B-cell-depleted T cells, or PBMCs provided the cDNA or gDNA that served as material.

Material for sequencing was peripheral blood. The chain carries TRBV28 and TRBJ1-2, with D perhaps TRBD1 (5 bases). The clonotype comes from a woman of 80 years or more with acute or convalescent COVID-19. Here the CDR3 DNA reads TGTGCCAGCAGCCTGGGGGGTAGCCCGGGAGGCTACACCTTC. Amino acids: CASSLGGSPGGYTF.